This passage covers 6 T cell receptor beta chains from one sample sequenced in a study of T cell changes during pregnancy in multiple sclerosis. Some clones are missing from TCRdb's copy, which holds only in-frame ones; the method was immunoSEQ multiplex PCR. The table records just under 65,000 clones, around 93% of them present only once. The specimen was CD8+ T cells from peripheral blood mononuclear cells, collected in the second trimester of pregnancy. Source of these receptors: a female donor with multiple sclerosis, enrolled in a pregnancy study.

The chain uses TRBV29-1 and TRBJ2-7, with D tentatively TRBD1 (5 bases). V was pared by 4 bases and J by 3 bases, with 13 bases between. CDR1 and CDR2 from the germline V gene are SQVTM and ANQGSEA. The CDR3 has 13 residues. The CDR3 coding sequence is TGCAGCGTTGTAGGGGAAAGGGACTACGAGCAGTACTTC. The encoded protein is CSVVGERDYEQYF.

The chain uses TRBV19 and TRBJ1-2; 9 bases match TRBD1. Germline trimming cut 8 bases from V and 3 bases from J; bases unmatched to any gene: 4. The germline V gene encodes CDR1 LNHDA and CDR2 SQIVND (reference sequence). The CDR3 runs 13 residues. The CDR3 region has the DNA TGTGCCAGTGGACAGGGGTTGTACTATGGCTACACCTTC. This gives the protein CASGQGLYYGYTF.

The rearrangement uses TRBV27 and TRBJ2-7; 9 bases match TRBD1. Germline CDR1 MNHEY, CDR2 SMNVEV (reference sequence). The CDR3 contains 15 residues. V lost 0 bases and J lost 2; bases outside the gene matches: 2. In DNA form, the CDR3 reads TGTGCCAGCAGTTTATCAGGGACAGGGACCTACGAGCAGTACTTC. Residues: CASSLSGTGTYEQYF.

This clone is a singleton in its sample. The rearrangement uses TRBV6-1 and TRBJ2-7, with D perhaps matching TRBD2 (6 bases). Germline lookup yields CDR1 MNHNS and CDR2 SASEGT. Trimming pared 4 bases from V and 0 bases from J, leaving 16 bases between. This CDR3 region has 16 residues. Here the CDR3 reads CASSGGAGTGSYEQYF. CDR3 coding DNA: TGTGCCAGCAGTGGCGGGGCTGGGACGGGCTCCTACGAGCAGTACTTC.

The chain joins TRBV27 to TRBJ2-1, with 13 positions matching TRBD2. V was clipped by 8 bases and J by 5 bases; unmatched bases: 3. Germline V gene lookup returns CDR1 MNHEY and CDR2 SMNVEV (reference sequence). The CDR3 spans 14 residues. The CDR3 loop is CASGLAGAHNEQFF. For the CDR3, the DNA is TGTGCCAGCGGACTAGCGGGAGCTCACAATGAGCAGTTCTTC.

J is TRBJ2-7 and V is TRBV27; 7 nucleotides agree with TRBD1. This CDR3 region has 13 residues. Unmatched junction bases numbered 6, after V lost 6 bases and J lost 4 bases. CDR1 is MNHEY, CDR2 SMNVEV, per germline (reference sequence). In DNA form, the CDR3 reads TGTGCCAGCAGCAAACAGGGGTTGTACGAGCAGTACTTC. Translation gives CASSKQGLYEQYF.